A selection of T cell receptor beta chains follows, all from one sample in a study of blood T cells in healthy people across ages. TCRdb reprocessed the 5' RACE reads via MiXCR and lists one record per CDR3 protein. The repertoire holds about 1 million distinct CDR3 sequences, with approximately 26% as singletons. This sample was shared with a second study, whose subject was T cells of mothers and their children.

Sequencing was done on a sample of blood. The receptors here all came from a girl aged 2 to 9 in good health. Both conserved end residues are part of each CDR3. The order of the fields is V gene, J gene, CDR3 protein.

v_call: TRBV29-1; j_call: -; cdr3_aa: CSVMTGSNEQFF
v_call: TRBV27; j_call: TRBJ2-7; cdr3_aa: CASSLGRAYEQYF
v_call: TRBV7-9; j_call: TRBJ2-1; cdr3_aa: CASSPRQDEQFF
v_call: TRBV29-1; j_call: TRBJ2-3; cdr3_aa: CSVAGKGQAPTSTDTQYF
v_call: TRBV3-1; j_call: TRBJ1-2; cdr3_aa: CASSQEVVTAYGYTF
v_call: TRBV12-3/TRBV12-4; j_call: TRBJ2-3; cdr3_aa: CASSFGLAVTDTQYF
v_call: TRBV7-9; j_call: -; cdr3_aa: CASSLEARQYEQYF
v_call: TRBV12-3/TRBV12-4; j_call: TRBJ2-1; cdr3_aa: CASSFGPSGEGNEQFF
v_call: TRBV19; j_call: TRBJ1-2; cdr3_aa: CASSMPGGYGYTF
v_call: TRBV12-3/TRBV12-4; j_call: TRBJ2-5; cdr3_aa: CASSPDGLRETQYF
v_call: TRBV4-2; j_call: TRBJ2-7; cdr3_aa: CASSYFQTSENVNEQYF
v_call: TRBV5-1; j_call: TRBJ2-4; cdr3_aa: CASSLEYRGNIQYF
v_call: TRBV20-1; j_call: TRBJ2-7; cdr3_aa: CSAKPGLVYEQYF
v_call: TRBV7-8; j_call: -; cdr3_aa: CASSLVYLAGGHEQYF
v_call: TRBV11-2; j_call: TRBJ1-2; cdr3_aa: CASSLAVFVSNRDRTSGYTF
v_call: TRBV6-1; j_call: TRBJ2-1; cdr3_aa: CASSEALSQLAYDNEQFF
v_call: TRBV6-2/TRBV6-3; j_call: TRBJ1-2; cdr3_aa: CASSTWDDRLYGYTF
v_call: TRBV7-8; j_call: TRBJ1-1; cdr3_aa: CASSLGGTDAEAFF
v_call: TRBV29-1; j_call: -; cdr3_aa: CSVDGKNGLSEQFF
v_call: TRBV11-2; j_call: TRBJ2-5; cdr3_aa: CACSTGRGETQYF
v_call: TRBV4-1; j_call: TRBJ2-7; cdr3_aa: CASSQLQGHEQYF
v_call: TRBV7-3; j_call: TRBJ2-1; cdr3_aa: CASSSSGTAYNEQFF
v_call: TRBV6-5; j_call: -; cdr3_aa: CASSYGVRGNYNEQFF
v_call: TRBV6-1; j_call: TRBJ2-3; cdr3_aa: CASSEGAMDTQYF
v_call: TRBV5-1; j_call: TRBJ2-1; cdr3_aa: CASFDTSSYNEQFF
v_call: TRBV10-3; j_call: TRBJ2-5; cdr3_aa: CATSNSLKGGLETQYF
v_call: TRBV7-9; j_call: TRBJ2-1; cdr3_aa: CASSPVSGRGNEQFF
v_call: TRBV20-1; j_call: TRBJ1-1; cdr3_aa: CSARAGGSTEAFF
v_call: TRBV3-1; j_call: TRBJ2-5; cdr3_aa: CASSQAQGALGQYF
v_call: TRBV7-9; j_call: TRBJ2-5; cdr3_aa: CASSTTGATETQYF
v_call: TRBV13; j_call: TRBJ1-2; cdr3_aa: CASISLNRVYYGYTF
v_call: TRBV20-1; j_call: -; cdr3_aa: CSASGGRRETQYF
v_call: TRBV20-1; j_call: TRBJ1-4; cdr3_aa: CSARVQGEKLFF
v_call: TRBV20-1; j_call: TRBJ1-1; cdr3_aa: CSARVGGMNTEAFF
v_call: TRBV25-1; j_call: TRBJ2-6; cdr3_aa: CASSGPGQPGSGANVLTF
v_call: TRBV5-1; j_call: TRBJ1-2; cdr3_aa: CASSLAIGGTNYGYTF
v_call: TRBV20-1; j_call: TRBJ1-5; cdr3_aa: CSTTRSRDRYNQPQHF
v_call: TRBV9; j_call: TRBJ1-1; cdr3_aa: CASSVTGRTEAFF
v_call: TRBV5-1; j_call: TRBJ2-5; cdr3_aa: CASSRTRREETQYF
v_call: TRBV12-3/TRBV12-4; j_call: TRBJ1-4; cdr3_aa: CASRQDRNEKLFF
v_call: TRBV7-3; j_call: TRBJ2-5; cdr3_aa: CASSPGRRKETQYF
v_call: TRBV6-5; j_call: TRBJ1-2; cdr3_aa: CASSPSVVQGYTF
v_call: TRBV29-1; j_call: -; cdr3_aa: CSVEERAEQYF
v_call: TRBV7-9; j_call: TRBJ2-7; cdr3_aa: CASSLEGLAGDSYEQYF
v_call: TRBV9; j_call: TRBJ2-3; cdr3_aa: CASSVASGNTDTQYF
v_call: TRBV25-1; j_call: TRBJ2-5; cdr3_aa: CASSDASGRGYQETQYF
v_call: TRBV28; j_call: TRBJ2-3; cdr3_aa: CASSPGGLADTQYF
v_call: TRBV29-1; j_call: TRBJ1-1; cdr3_aa: CSGGHPETSEAFF
v_call: TRBV9; j_call: TRBJ1-6; cdr3_aa: CASSPYPQGAGASPLHF
v_call: TRBV7-2; j_call: TRBJ1-2; cdr3_aa: CASSLGAAYYTF
v_call: TRBV20-1; j_call: TRBJ2-7; cdr3_aa: CSARDLPGISYEQYF
v_call: TRBV29-1; j_call: TRBJ2-2; cdr3_aa: CSVNSLAGELFF
v_call: TRBV29-1; j_call: TRBJ1-2; cdr3_aa: CSVGSLNGYTF
v_call: TRBV25-1; j_call: TRBJ1-2; cdr3_aa: CASSESHRGHGYTF
v_call: TRBV9; j_call: TRBJ2-7; cdr3_aa: CASSVGISGSSYEQYF
v_call: TRBV7-2; j_call: TRBJ1-2; cdr3_aa: CASSLYRDAGGYTF
v_call: TRBV10-3; j_call: TRBJ1-2; cdr3_aa: CAISDGLSGYTF
v_call: TRBV2; j_call: TRBJ2-5; cdr3_aa: CASSGVGGRQETQYF
v_call: TRBV2; j_call: TRBJ1-1; cdr3_aa: CASSLGIDHYMNTEAFF
v_call: TRBV25-1; j_call: TRBJ2-7; cdr3_aa: CASSESFSGEQYF